This T cell receptor (beta chain) emerged from a study of T-cell memory formation after mild COVID-19. Study context: The two donors had largely donor-specific TCR clusters.

TCRdb recomputed calls from the 5' RACE reads with MiXCR, one row per CDR3 protein. This sample has approximately 260,000 distinct CDR3 sequences, with 15% to 20% found just once. V shed 4 bases and J 4 bases; nucleotides not matched to a gene: 5. The CDR3 contains 14 residues. Germline lookup yields CDR1 MDHEN and CDR2 SYDVKM. This clonotype was seen only a few times. The V and J genes are TRBV28 and TRBJ1-1; 8 bases align to TRBD1. This receptor was taken from a man aged 18 to 29 who had mild COVID-19 (a few samples of this study predate the infection). Cell type and time point are not known. The specimen sequenced was PBMCs or a T cell subset sorted from them (not recorded which). The CDR3 protein is CASSWTGQITEAFF. In nucleotides, the CDR3 is TGTGCCAGCAGTTGGACAGGGCAGATCACTGAAGCTTTCTTT.